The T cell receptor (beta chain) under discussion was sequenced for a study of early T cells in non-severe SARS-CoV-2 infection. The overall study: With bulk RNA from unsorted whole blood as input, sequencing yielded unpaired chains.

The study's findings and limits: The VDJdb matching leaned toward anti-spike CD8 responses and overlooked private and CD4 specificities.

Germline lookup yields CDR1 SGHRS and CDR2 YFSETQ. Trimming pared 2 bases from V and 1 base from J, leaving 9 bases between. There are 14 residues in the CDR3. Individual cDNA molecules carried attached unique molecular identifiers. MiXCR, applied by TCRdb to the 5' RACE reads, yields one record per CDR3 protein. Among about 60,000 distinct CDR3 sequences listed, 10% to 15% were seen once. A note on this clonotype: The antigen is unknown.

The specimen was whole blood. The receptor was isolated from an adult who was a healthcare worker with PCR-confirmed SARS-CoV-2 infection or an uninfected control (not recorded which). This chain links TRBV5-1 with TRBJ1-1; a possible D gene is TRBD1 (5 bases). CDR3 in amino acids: CASSLQEPNTEAFF. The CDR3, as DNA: TGCGCCAGCAGCTTACAGGAGCCGAACACTGAAGCTTTCTTT.